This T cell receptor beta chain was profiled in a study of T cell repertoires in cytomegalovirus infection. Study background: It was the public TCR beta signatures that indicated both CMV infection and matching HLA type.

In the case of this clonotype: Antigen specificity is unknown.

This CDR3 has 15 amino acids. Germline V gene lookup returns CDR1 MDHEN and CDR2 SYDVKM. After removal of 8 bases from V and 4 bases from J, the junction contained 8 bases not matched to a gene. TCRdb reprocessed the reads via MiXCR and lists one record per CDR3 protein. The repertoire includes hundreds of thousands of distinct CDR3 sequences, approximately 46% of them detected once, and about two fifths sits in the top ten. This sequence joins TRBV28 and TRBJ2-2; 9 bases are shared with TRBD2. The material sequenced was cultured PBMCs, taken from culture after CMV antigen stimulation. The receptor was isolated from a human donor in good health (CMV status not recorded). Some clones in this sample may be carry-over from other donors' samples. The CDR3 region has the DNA TGTGCCAGCGGAATGGGACTAGCAGGCACCGGGGAGCTGTTTTTT. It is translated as CASGMGLAGTGELFF.